These T cell receptor beta chains were read from a single sample in a study of blood T cell repertoires in COVID-19. Produced via immunoSEQ multiplex PCR; TCRdb's table is partial and in-frame only. The sample yields approximately 300,000 clones, approximately 86% seen once. Sequencing was done on a sample of peripheral blood. These receptors all stem from a human donor with COVID-19, enrolled during active disease. The donor label of this sample is uncertain. CDR3s include the opening cysteine and the closing phenylalanine or tryptophan. D genes are given only for firm matches. Size is stated for part of the rows, as once, few or many counts, or as a class when the clone is expanded.

v_gene	j_gene	abundance	d_gene	len	CDR3aa	CDR3nt
TRBV10-3	TRBJ2-7	-	-	12	CAISLQGREQYF	TGTGCCATCAGTCTCCAGGGTCGCGAGCAGTACTTC
TRBV25-1	TRBJ1-2	many	TRBD1	15	CASSELDRDYYGYTF	TGTGCCAGCAGTGAATTGGACAGGGATTACTATGGCTACACCTTC
TRBV6-5	TRBJ1-5	-	-	14	CASRNSGGNQPQHF	TGTGCCAGCAGGAACTCAGGGGGCAATCAGCCCCAGCATTTT
TRBV28	TRBJ1-2	once	TRBD1	14	CASSYGTGDYGYTF	TGTGCCAGCAGTTATGGGACAGGGGACTATGGCTACACCTTC
TRBV6-2/TRBV6-3	TRBJ2-1	-	TRBD2	15	CASSYQAGGKNEQFF	TGTGCCAGCAGTTATCAAGCGGGAGGGAAGAATGAGCAGTTCTTC
TRBV19	TRBJ1-1	-	-	13	CATQGQTNTEAFF	TGTGCCACCCAGGGACAAACGAACACTGAAGCTTTCTTT
TRBV29-1	TRBJ2-7	-	TRBD1	14	CSVDGQGATYEQYF	TGCAGCGTGGACGGACAGGGGGCAACCTACGAGCAGTACTTC
TRBV19	TRBJ1-1	once	-	13	CASRQDGIAEAFF	TGTGCCAGCCGCCAGGACGGGATCGCTGAAGCTTTCTTT
TRBV28	TRBJ1-2	-	-	12	CASSLSGHGYTF	TGTGCCAGCAGTTTATCAGGGCATGGCTACACCTTC
TRBV4-2	TRBJ2-7	-	TRBD2	15	CASSPGTTRTYEQYF	TGTGCCAGCAGCCCTGGGACTACCCGTACCTACGAGCAGTACTTC
TRBV28	TRBJ2-1	few	-	15	CASRKAGDSYNEQFF	TGTGCCAGCAGAAAAGCAGGGGACTCCTACAATGAGCAGTTCTTC
TRBV7-9	TRBJ2-1	-	TRBD2	14	CASSMGLAENEQFF	TGTGCCAGCAGCATGGGACTAGCGGAAAATGAGCAGTTCTTC
TRBV20-1	TRBJ2-7	-	-	9	CSGRSEQYF	TGCAGTGGAAGGAGCGAGCAGTACTTC
TRBV18	TRBJ2-7	-	TRBD1	15	CASSPSDRGDYEQYF	TGTGCCAGCTCACCATCAGACAGGGGGGACTACGAGCAGTACTTC
TRBV7-3	TRBJ1-2	-	TRBD1	13	CASSNPGTGGYTF	TGTGCCAGCAGCAATCCCGGGACAGGGGGCTACACCTTC
TRBV12-3/TRBV12-4	TRBJ1-6	-	-	13	CASSFGGDSPLHF	TGTGCCAGCAGTTTCGGCGGGGATTCACCCCTCCACTTT
TRBV3-1/TRBV3-2	TRBJ1-6	-	TRBD1	13	CASSRDSNSPLHF	TGTGCCAGCAGTCGGGACAGCAATTCACCCCTCCACTTT
TRBV5-8	TRBJ1-4	-	-	18	CASSLELRRRQSEEKLFF	TGTGCCAGCAGCTTGGAGTTGAGGCGGCGGCAGTCTGAAGAAAAACTGTTTTTT
TRBV20-1	TRBJ1-3	-	-	13	CSASATVGNTIYF	TGCAGTGCTAGTGCCACTGTGGGAAACACCATATATTTT
TRBV7-3	TRBJ1-1	-	-	13	CASSSTRGGEAFF	TGTGCCAGCTCTTCCACCCGGGGGGGTGAAGCTTTCTTT
TRBV30	TRBJ2-1	-	TRBD2	14	CARTTSGNYNEQFF	TGTGCCCGCACGACTAGCGGGAACTACAATGAGCAGTTCTTC
TRBV11-3	TRBJ2-7	-	-	12	CASSAGGYEQYF	TGTGCCAGCAGCGCTGGAGGGTACGAGCAGTACTTC
TRBV30	TRBJ1-2	-	-	14	CAWITGPSNYGYTF	TGTGCCTGGATTACAGGGCCATCTAACTATGGCTACACCTTC
TRBV27	TRBJ2-2	-	-	16	CASRPTPGPNTGELFF	TGTGCCAGCAGACCTACCCCAGGGCCGAACACCGGGGAGCTGTTTTTT
TRBV28	TRBJ2-1	once	TRBD2	16	CASSGATSGSYNEQFF	TGTGCCAGCAGCGGCGCGACTAGCGGGAGCTACAATGAGCAGTTCTTC
TRBV12-3/TRBV12-4	TRBJ2-7	-	-	13	CASSFQAVREQYF	TGTGCCAGCAGTTTCCAGGCTGTACGCGAGCAGTACTTC
TRBV9	TRBJ2-3	-	-	14	CASSGRLVPDTQYF	TGTGCCAGCAGCGGGAGGTTAGTCCCAGATACGCAGTATTTT
TRBV9	TRBJ1-2	-	-	13	CASSVDRGDGYTF	TGTGCCAGCAGCGTAGACCGGGGAGATGGCTACACCTTC
TRBV19	TRBJ2-3	-	-	15	CASSAQGSSTDTQYF	TGTGCCAGTTCGGCACAGGGATCTAGCACAGATACGCAGTATTTT
TRBV19	TRBJ1-1	-	TRBD1	13	CASGTGVSTEAFF	TGTGCCAGTGGCACAGGGGTGAGCACTGAAGCTTTCTTT
TRBV28	TRBJ2-7	-	-	17	CASTVRVQNRPNYEQYF	TGTGCCAGCACCGTTCGAGTACAGAATAGACCTAACTACGAGCAGTACTTC
TRBV3-1/TRBV3-2	TRBJ2-2	-	-	16	CASSRESRGGSGELFF	TGTGCCAGCAGCCGGGAAAGCAGGGGTGGTTCCGGGGAGCTGTTTTTT
TRBV5-8	TRBJ1-5	-	-	14	CASSLGGSNQPQHF	TGTGCCAGCAGCTTAGGAGGGAGCAATCAGCCCCAGCATTTT
TRBV10-3	TRBJ2-1	-	TRBD2	16	CAISESGTSAYNEQFF	TGTGCCATCAGTGAGTCTGGAACTAGCGCATACAATGAGCAGTTCTTC
TRBV10-3	TRBJ1-2	-	TRBD1	15	CAISGSQGGNYGYTF	TGTGCCATCAGTGGCTCACAGGGGGGGAACTATGGCTACACCTTC
TRBV6-1	TRBJ2-7	-	-	15	CASSEENRGGYEQYF	TGTGCCAGCAGTGAGGAAAACAGGGGGGGCTACGAGCAGTACTTC
TRBV5-1	TRBJ2-6	-	-	16	CASSLEGVSGANVLTF	TGCGCCAGCAGCTTGGAGGGAGTGTCTGGGGCCAACGTCCTGACTTTC
TRBV30	TRBJ2-4	-	-	13	CAWSNGGKNIQYF	TGTGCCTGGAGTAACGGCGGTAAAAACATTCAGTACTTC
TRBV28	TRBJ1-2	-	-	15	CASSSWDTPNYGYTF	TGTGCCAGCAGTTCCTGGGACACCCCTAACTATGGCTACACCTTC
TRBV7-9	TRBJ2-2	once	TRBD2	14	CASSRGGLAGELFF	TGTGCCAGCAGCCGGGGGGGACTTGCCGGGGAGCTGTTTTTT
TRBV2	TRBJ2-7	-	TRBD1	11	CASSARDRLLF	TGTGCCAGCAGTGCGAGGGACAGGTTACTCTTC
TRBV29-1	TRBJ1-1	once	-	12	CSGTRGPTEAFF	TGCAGCGGGACCAGGGGTCCCACTGAAGCTTTCTTT
TRBV2	TRBJ2-7	-	TRBD2	15	CASSPRTSWSYEQYF	TGTGCCAGCAGCCCCAGGACTAGCTGGAGCTACGAGCAGTACTTC
TRBV5-8	TRBJ2-3	-	TRBD1	16	CASIPPGQGATDTQYF	TGTGCCAGCATTCCTCCGGGACAGGGGGCAACAGATACGCAGTATTTT
TRBV9	TRBJ2-7	few	-	14	CASSVGHSPYEQYF	TGTGCCAGCAGCGTAGGGCACAGCCCCTACGAGCAGTACTTC
TRBV12-3/TRBV12-4	TRBJ1-1	-	-	13	CASSLQGNTEAFF	TGTGCCAGCAGTTTGCAGGGGAACACTGAAGCTTTCTTT
TRBV30	TRBJ2-3	-	-	14	CAWSVGSEADTQYF	TGTGCCTGGAGTGTCGGTAGCGAGGCAGATACGCAGTATTTT
TRBV9	TRBJ2-1	-	TRBD1	15	CASSVMTGVRNEQFF	TGTGCCAGCAGCGTAATGACAGGGGTACGGAATGAGCAGTTCTTC
TRBV6-6	TRBJ1-4	once	-	15	CASTNQGSLGEKLFF	TGTGCCAGCACCAACCAGGGAAGTTTGGGTGAAAAACTGTTTTTT
TRBV19	TRBJ2-3	-	TRBD2	16	CASSIRLAGSTDTQYF	TGTGCCAGTAGTATTAGGCTAGCGGGATCAACAGATACGCAGTATTTT
TRBV7-8	TRBJ1-2	few	TRBD1	14	CASSIGDRAHGYTF	TGTGCCAGCAGCATTGGTGACAGGGCCCATGGCTACACCTTC
TRBV7-3	TRBJ2-7	many	TRBD2	15	CASSLSGRFPIEQYF	TGTGCCAGCAGCTTAAGCGGGAGATTTCCTATCGAGCAGTACTTC
TRBV6-6	TRBJ2-7	once	-	15	CASRDGRLARYEQYF	TGTGCCAGCAGAGACGGGAGACTGGCACGCTACGAGCAGTACTTC
TRBV11-2	TRBJ2-7	-	TRBD2	16	CASSFPPRAGGRKEYF	TGTGCCAGCAGCTTCCCCCCCCGAGCGGGAGGAAGGAAGGAGTACTTC
TRBV29-1	TRBJ2-7	-	TRBD1	13	CSVTLTGGHEQYF	TGCAGCGTCACATTGACAGGGGGGCACGAGCAGTACTTC
TRBV29-1	TRBJ1-2	once	-	15	CSVDRAVRGNYGYTF	TGCAGCGTTGATAGGGCAGTCAGGGGTAACTATGGCTACACCTTC
TRBV2	TRBJ2-6	-	-	15	CASSQDSLGANVLTF	TGTGCCAGCAGTCAGGACAGCCTCGGGGCCAACGTCCTGACTTTC